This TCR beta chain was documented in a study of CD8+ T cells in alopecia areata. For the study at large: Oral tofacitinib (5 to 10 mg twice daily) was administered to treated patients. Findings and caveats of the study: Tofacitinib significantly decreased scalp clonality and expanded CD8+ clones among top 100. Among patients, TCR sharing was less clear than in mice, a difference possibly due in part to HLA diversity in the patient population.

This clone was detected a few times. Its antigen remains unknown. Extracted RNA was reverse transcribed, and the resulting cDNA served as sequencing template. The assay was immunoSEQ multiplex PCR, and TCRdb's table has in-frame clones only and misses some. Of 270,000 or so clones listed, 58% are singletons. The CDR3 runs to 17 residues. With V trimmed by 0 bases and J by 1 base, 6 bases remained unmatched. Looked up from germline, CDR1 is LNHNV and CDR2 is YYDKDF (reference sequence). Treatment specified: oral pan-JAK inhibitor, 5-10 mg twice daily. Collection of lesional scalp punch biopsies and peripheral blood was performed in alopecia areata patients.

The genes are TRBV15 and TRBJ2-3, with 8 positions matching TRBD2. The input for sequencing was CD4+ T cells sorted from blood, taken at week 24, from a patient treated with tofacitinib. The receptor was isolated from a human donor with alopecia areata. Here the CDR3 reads CATSRDYAGGGTDTQYF. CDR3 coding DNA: TGTGCCACCAGCAGAGATTACGCGGGGGGCGGCACAGATACGCAGTATTTT.